What follows is one T cell receptor (beta chain) and its context. These data come from a study of blood T cell repertoires in COVID-19. At the level of the study: Specimens from acute and convalescent COVID-19 originated in the United States, Italy and Spain. PBMCs, B-cell-depleted T cells, or T cells were the source of the cDNA or gDNA that made up the material.

The CDR3 totals 14 residues. The V segment lost 3 bases and the J segment 5 bases; nucleotides outside the gene matches: 5. Germline V gene sequence: CDR1 KGHDR, CDR2 SFDVKD. Clones were read by immunoSEQ multiplex PCR, and TCRdb kept only the in-frame ones, dropping some. This sample carries around 130,000 clones, 75% to 90% of them seen once, and the ten largest clones take around 4.5%. This receptor was taken from a human donor in a cohort sampled during active COVID-19. Input material: peripheral blood. The chain couples TRBV24-1 to TRBJ2-5, with TRBD2 matching 7 bases. CDR3 sequence: CATSDGGGRETQYF. The CDR3 DNA reads as TGTGCCACCAGTGATGGGGGGGGTCGGGAGACCCAGTACTTC.